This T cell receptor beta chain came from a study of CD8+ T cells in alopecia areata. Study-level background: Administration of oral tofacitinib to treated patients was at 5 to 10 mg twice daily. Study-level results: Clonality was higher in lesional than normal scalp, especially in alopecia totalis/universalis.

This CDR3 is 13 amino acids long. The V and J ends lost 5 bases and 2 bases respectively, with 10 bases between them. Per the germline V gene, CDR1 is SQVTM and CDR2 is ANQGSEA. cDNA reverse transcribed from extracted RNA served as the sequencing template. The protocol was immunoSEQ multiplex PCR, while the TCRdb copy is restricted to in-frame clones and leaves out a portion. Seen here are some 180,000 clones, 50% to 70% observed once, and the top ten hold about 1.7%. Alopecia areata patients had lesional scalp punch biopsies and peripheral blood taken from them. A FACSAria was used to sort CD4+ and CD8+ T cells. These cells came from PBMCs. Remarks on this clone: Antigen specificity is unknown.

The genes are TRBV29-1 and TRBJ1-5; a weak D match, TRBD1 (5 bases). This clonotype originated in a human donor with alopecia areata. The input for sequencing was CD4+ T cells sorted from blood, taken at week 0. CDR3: CSVSGACNQPQHF. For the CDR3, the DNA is TGCAGCGTTTCTGGGGCTTGCAATCAGCCCCAGCATTTT.